This TCR beta chain comes out of a study of CD8+CD57+ T cells in acquired aplastic anemia. In this sample, this clonotype turned up many times. Germline V CDR1 and CDR2: SNHLY, FYNNEI. The length of the CDR3 is 14 residues. V dropped 4 bases and J dropped 2; count of bases not matched to a gene: 1. Researchers used genomic DNA as the template to profile TCR beta VDJ and CDR3. Via MiXCR, TCRdb re-called the reads, giving one row per CDR3 protein. This sample has 200,000 to 250,000 distinct CDR3 sequences; about a third occur once, and the top ten carry about 1.1%. This clonotype was sampled from a human donor in good health, serving as a control. This chain links TRBV2 with TRBJ1-5; 8 bases line up with TRBD1. Sequenced: sorted CD4+, CD8+, or CD8+CD57+ T cells (not recorded which) from PBMCs. The CDR3 loop is CASSGGQGNQPQHF. In DNA form, the CDR3 reads TGTGCCAGCAGTGGGGGACAGGGCAATCAGCCCCAGCATTTT.